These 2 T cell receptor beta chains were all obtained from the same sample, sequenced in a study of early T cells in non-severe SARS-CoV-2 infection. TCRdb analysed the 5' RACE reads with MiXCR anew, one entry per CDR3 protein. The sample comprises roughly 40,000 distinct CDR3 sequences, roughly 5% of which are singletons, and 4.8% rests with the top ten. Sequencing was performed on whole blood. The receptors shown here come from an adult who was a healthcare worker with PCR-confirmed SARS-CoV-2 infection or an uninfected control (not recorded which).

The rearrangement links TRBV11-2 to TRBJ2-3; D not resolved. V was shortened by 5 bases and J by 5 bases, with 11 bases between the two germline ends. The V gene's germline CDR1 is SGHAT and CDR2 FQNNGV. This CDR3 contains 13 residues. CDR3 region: CASSPLLKDTQYF. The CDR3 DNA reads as TGTGCCAGCAGCCCGCTACTAAAAGATACGCAGTATTTT.

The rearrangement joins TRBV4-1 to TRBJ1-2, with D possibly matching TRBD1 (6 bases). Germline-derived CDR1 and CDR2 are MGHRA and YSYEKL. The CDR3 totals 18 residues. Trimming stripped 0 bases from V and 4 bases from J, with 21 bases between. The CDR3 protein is CASSQDHVRGGLGYGYTF. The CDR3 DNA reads TGCGCCAGCAGCCAAGATCATGTCCGCGGGGGGCTAGGCTATGGCTACACCTTC.